Here is one T cell receptor beta chain with its context. The junction departs from germline at one end; a sequencing error may be responsible. The CDR3 has 14 amino acids. In germline, CDR1 is DFQATT, CDR2 SNEGSKA (reference sequence). The data stem from a study of tumor and adjacent non-tumor tissue in lung cancer. TCRbeta libraries were built with three rounds of nested PCR, modified from ARM-PCR. MiXCR, applied by TCRdb to the multiplex PCR reads, yields one record per CDR3 protein. The table records approximately 68,000 distinct CDR3 sequences, around 78% of them present only once. No cell sorting was done before RNA was extracted from the tissue.

The chain uses TRBV20-1 and TRBJ2-7, with D perhaps TRBD2 (6 bases). The clonotype originates from a man aged 60 to 69 with non-small cell lung cancer. The sample taken for sequencing was lung tumor tissue. The CDR3: CSAELAGTPYELYF. In nucleotides, the CDR3 is TGCAGTGCTGAACTAGCTGGGACTCCCTACGAGCTGTACTTC.